The present entry profiles one T cell receptor (beta chain) with its context. Antigen unknown. The junction does not match germline at one end; this may be a read error. This record comes from a study of identical twins. Study results and caveats: Insertions ran lower in abundant cord blood beta clonotypes, though not in memory repertoires. The models gave estimates that fell short of the out-of-frame TCR alpha sharing seen in monozygotic twins.

This CDR3 comprises 15 residues. Germline values: CDR1 ENHRY, CDR2 SYGVKD. TCRdb called the 5' RACE reads again in MiXCR, with one record for every CDR3 protein. Among 1.5 million to 2 million distinct CDR3 sequences, less than 40% were seen once, and the ten largest hold around 0.25%. The chain couples TRBV10-3 to TRBJ1-1; D is possibly TRBD1 (6 bases). The source is a newborn girl in good health. Sequenced sample: cord blood. The CDR3 coding sequence is TGTGACATCAGTGAAATGGGAACAGGGTACACTGAAGCTTTCTTT. This encodes CDISEMGTGYTEAFF.